This passage covers 21 T cell receptor beta chains from one sample sequenced in a study of cytomegalovirus exposure and HLA in healthy donors. The PCR ran on 60 Vbeta and 13 Jbeta primers. Measured with immunoSEQ multiplex PCR; TCRdb has only the in-frame clones, and not every one. The sample records 100,000 to 150,000 clones, around 73% being singletons. The sequenced sample consisted of PBMCs. The receptors shown here come from a man aged 30 to 39 in good health and CMV-seropositive.

V gene TRBV29-1 combines with J gene TRBJ1-1; no clear D gene. Trimming removed 4 bases at V and 4 bases at J, with 16 bases between. The CDR3 totals 14 residues. Germline V gives CDR1 SQVTM, CDR2 ANQGSEA. The CDR3, as DNA: TGCAGCGTTGCTCTGGGTATAACGGGCACTGAAGCTTTCTTT. It translates to CSVALGITGTEAFF.

The J gene is TRBJ1-2, the V gene TRBV19; D remains ambiguous. V was shortened by 0 bases and J by 3 bases, with 14 bases between the two germline ends. The CDR3 sequence is 16 residues long. Germline V lookup: CDR1 LNHDA, CDR2 SQIVND (reference sequence). CDR3 residues: CASSIDAPGYYYGYTF. CDR3 in DNA: TGTGCCAGTAGTATAGATGCGCCGGGATATTACTATGGCTACACCTTC.

This chain connects TRBV28 to TRBJ2-5, with 10 positions matching TRBD2. The CDR3 spans 13 residues. In germline, CDR1 is MDHEN, CDR2 SYDVKM. The CDR3, as DNA: TGTGCTATTCGGACTAGCGGACGAGAGACCCAGTACTTC. Protein product: CAIRTSGRETQYF.

This chain connects TRBV6-1 to TRBJ1-5; D might be TRBD1 (6 bases). Per germline, CDR1 MNHNS and CDR2 SASEGT. V was shortened by 6 bases and J by 3 bases, with 12 bases between the two germline ends. The CDR3 consists of 14 residues. CDR3 in amino acids: CASSLDRINQPQHF. The CDR3 DNA sequence: TGTGCCAGCAGCCTGGACAGAATCAATCAGCCCCAGCATTTT.

The chain combines TRBV6-5 with TRBJ1-2, with D possibly matching TRBD1 (6 bases). The CDR3 runs to 15 residues. The ends were cut back, 6 bases at V and 2 bases at J, with 16 bases in the middle. Germline V gene lookup returns CDR1 MNHEY and CDR2 SVGAGI. As DNA, the CDR3 is TGTGCCAGCAGCTCGATATTGGACAGCAACTATGGCTACACCTTC. As protein: CASSSILDSNYGYTF.

This rearrangement joins TRBV7-2 to TRBJ2-5; 8 nucleotides align to TRBD1. The CDR3 runs to 14 residues. Germline V gives CDR1 SGHTA, CDR2 FQGNSA. The ends lost 4 bases at V and 5 bases at J; junction bases unmatched: 6. The CDR3 sequence is CASSSGGRRETQYF. Here the CDR3 DNA reads TGTGCCAGCAGCTCAGGGGGCAGGCGGGAGACCCAGTACTTC.

This clone was detected only a few times. The V call is TRBV4-1, the J call TRBJ1-1; D gene unclear. The length of the CDR3 is 17 residues. Per the germline V gene, CDR1 is MGHRA and CDR2 is YSYEKL. V lost 3 bases, J lost 1 base, and 18 bases lay in between. The CDR3 DNA is TGCGCCAGCAGCCACCACGGAGCCCGACTGGGGAACACTGAAGCTTTCTTT. Its translation: CASSHHGARLGNTEAFF.

The CDR3 DNA follows: TGTGCCAGCAGTACTGCCGGGACAGAGAGCTACGAGCAGTACTTC. Residues: CASSTAGTESYEQYF. V and J are TRBV28 and TRBJ2-7; 7 positions match TRBD1. Trimming removed 5 bases from V and 3 bases from J; junction bases left unmatched: 10. The V gene's germline CDR1 is MDHEN and CDR2 SYDVKM. CDR3 length: 15 amino acids.

As for this clone: The sample holds other DNA sequences that translate to the same CDR3. This chain links TRBV12-5 with TRBJ2-1; 11 nucleotides match TRBD2. The CDR3 is made up of 15 amino acids. CDR1 is LGHNT, CDR2 FRNRAP, per germline. V dropped 6 bases and J dropped 5; count of bases not matched to a gene: 6. The CDR3, as DNA: TGTGCTAGTGGCCCGGGACTAGCGGTCGACAATGAGCAGTTCTTC. Its translation: CASGPGLAVDNEQFF.

The V call is TRBV4-3, the J call TRBJ2-2; 8 nucleotides align to TRBD2. The CDR3 length is 18 residues. Germline CDR1 and CDR2: LGHNA and YSLEER. V shed 1 base, J shed 3 bases, and the junction held 10 bases outside the gene matches. The CDR3 DNA is TGCGCCAGCAGCCAAGGAACTAGCGGCCCCGTGTACACCGGGGAGCTGTTTTTT. Protein product: CASSQGTSGPVYTGELFF.

V usage is TRBV19 and J usage is TRBJ2-7; a possible D gene is TRBD2 (6 bases). CDR1 and CDR2 (germline): LNHDA, SQIVND (reference sequence). V gave up 8 bases and J gave up 5 bases, with 13 bases separating them. The CDR3 has 12 amino acids. The CDR3 region is CASAGAGNEQYF. Written as DNA, the CDR3 is TGTGCCAGTGCCGGGGCGGGAAACGAGCAGTACTTC.

The chain combines TRBV9 with TRBJ2-2; D gene ambiguous. The CDR3 is 14 residues long. Germline V gene data show CDR1 as SGDLS and CDR2 as YYNGEE. Trimming took off 2 bases at V and 0 bases at J, with 5 bases between the two ends. CDR3: CASSVIANTGELFF. The CDR3 DNA reads as TGTGCCAGCAGCGTTATCGCGAACACCGGGGAGCTGTTTTTT.

The chain recombines TRBV4-1 with TRBJ2-7, with D maybe TRBD1 (5 bases). CDR1 and CDR2 from the germline V gene are MGHRA and YSYEKL. The ends were cut back, 3 bases at V and 0 bases at J, with 9 bases in the middle. The CDR3 covers 14 residues. The chain's CDR3 is CASSQPDSSYEQYF. The CDR3 nucleotides read TGCGCCAGCAGCCAGCCAGACAGCTCCTACGAGCAGTACTTC.

This clone was counted only a few times. The V gene is TRBV7-2, the J gene TRBJ2-3; TRBD2 aligns across 10 bases. V dropped 1 base and J dropped 1; count of bases not matched to a gene: 2. Germline loops: CDR1 SGHTA, CDR2 FQGNSA. This CDR3 region has 16 residues. The CDR3 reads CASSLGLAGGTDTQYF. The CDR3 nucleotides are TGTGCCAGCAGCTTAGGGCTAGCGGGAGGCACAGATACGCAGTATTTT.

This clone showed up just once. Written as DNA, the CDR3 is TGTGCCAGCAGCTCGGGACAGGGGTTTTTGGGCAATGAGCAGTTCTTC. This encodes CASSSGQGFLGNEQFF. This chain joins TRBV5-8 and TRBJ2-1; 10 positions match TRBD1. The germline gives CDR1 SGHTS, CDR2 YDEGEE. The CDR3 is 16 amino acids. The V gene end was trimmed by 3 bases and the J gene end by 6 bases; junction bases not matched to a gene: 9.

V gene TRBV27 combines with J gene TRBJ1-3, with 9 bases aligning to TRBD1. This CDR3 region has 14 residues. The V gene end was trimmed by 6 bases and the J gene end by 7 bases; junction bases not matched to a gene: 7. Germline V CDR1 and CDR2: MNHEY, SMNVEV (reference sequence). The CDR3 region is CASRSVGTGNTIYF. CDR3 in DNA: TGTGCCAGCAGATCCGTGGGGACAGGGAACACCATATATTTT.

This chain joins TRBV28 and TRBJ2-7; D is perhaps TRBD1 (5 bases). The CDR3 is 12 residues long. Trimming removed 0 bases from V and 6 bases from J, with 6 bases in between. Looked up from germline, CDR1 is MDHEN and CDR2 is SYDVKM. CDR3 residues: CASSLWGLEQYF. The CDR3 nucleotides read TGTGCCAGCAGTTTATGGGGGCTCGAGCAGTACTTC.

The chain has TRBV6-1 and TRBJ1-1; D possibly corresponds to TRBD1 (6 bases). CDR1 is MNHNS and CDR2 is SASEGT in the germline V gene. The length of the CDR3 is 14 residues. V shed 1 base and J shed 5 bases, with 11 bases lying between them. The CDR3 reads CASSEGTVRTEAFF. CDR3 nucleotides: TGTGCCAGCAGTGAAGGGACAGTGAGGACTGAAGCTTTCTTT.

The genes are TRBV5-8 and TRBJ1-1, with D perhaps TRBD1 (6 bases). V lost 3 bases and J 2 bases, leaving 11 bases between the germline ends. This CDR3 spans 14 amino acids. Looked up from germline, CDR1 is SGHTS and CDR2 is YDEGEE. The CDR3 nucleotides are TGTGCCAGCAGCTGGTTGGGACAAAACACTGAAGCTTTCTTT. Translation gives CASSWLGQNTEAFF.

This clone was recorded once. This chain connects TRBV28 to TRBJ2-2; 13 bases line up with TRBD2. This CDR3 is 15 amino acids long. Per germline, CDR1 MDHEN and CDR2 SYDVKM. V lost 8 bases, J lost 2 bases, and 2 bases stayed unmatched. As DNA, the CDR3 is TGTGCCAGCGGGACTAGCGGGACCAACACCGGGGAGCTGTTTTTT. It codes for CASGTSGTNTGELFF.

The V and J genes are TRBV6-1 and TRBJ1-5; 8 nucleotides match TRBD1. V shed 4 bases and J 6 bases; nucleotides not matched to a gene: 5. The CDR3 spans 14 residues. Germline V gene sequence: CDR1 MNHNS, CDR2 SASEGT. The CDR3 DNA reads as TGTGCCAGCAGTGCGGACAGGGCAGGTCAGCCCCAGCATTTT. Its translation is CASSADRAGQPQHF.